This is a list of T cell receptor beta chains from one sample in a study of circulating and synovial CD4+ cells in juvenile arthritis. The assay was immunoSEQ multiplex PCR, and TCRdb's table has in-frame clones only and misses some. The sample consists of 30,000 to 40,000 clones, nearly 95% of them appearing once. The source material was CD4+ T cells from blood. Source of these receptors: a human donor with juvenile idiopathic arthritis. The CDR3 runs from the conserved cysteine through the conserved F or W. A D gene is named only where the DNA matches it firmly. The size field is filled for only some rows; it gives once, few, many or a size class.

d_gene: TRBD2
abundance: NA
j_gene: TRBJ2-1
v_gene: TRBV5-4
CDR3nt: TGTGCCAGCAGCGCACGGGACTACCACAATGAGCAGTTCTTC
CDR3aa: CASSARDYHNEQFF

d_gene: NA
abundance: NA
j_gene: TRBJ1-6
v_gene: TRBV30
CDR3nt: TGTGCCTGGAGGGGGAAGGGAGGTTCACCCCTCCACTTT
CDR3aa: CAWRGKGGSPLHF

d_gene: NA
abundance: NA
j_gene: TRBJ2-7
v_gene: TRBV20-1
CDR3nt: TGCAGTGCGAGTCAGGGCTACGAGCAGTACTTC
CDR3aa: CSASQGYEQYF

d_gene: TRBD2
abundance: NA
j_gene: TRBJ2-7
v_gene: TRBV6-1
CDR3nt: TGTGCCAGCACCGATCTAGCGGGACCCTACGAGCAGTACTTC
CDR3aa: CASTDLAGPYEQYF

d_gene: NA
abundance: NA
j_gene: TRBJ2-7
v_gene: TRBV4-3
CDR3nt: TGCGCCAGCAGCCAAGAGTCGGGCTACGAGCAGTACTTC
CDR3aa: CASSQESGYEQYF

d_gene: TRBD2
abundance: NA
j_gene: TRBJ2-1
v_gene: TRBV7-6
CDR3nt: TGTGCCAGCAGCTTTCTAGCGGGGGTCTACAATGAGCAGTTCTTC
CDR3aa: CASSFLAGVYNEQFF

d_gene: NA
abundance: NA
j_gene: TRBJ2-1
v_gene: TRBV5-8
CDR3nt: TGTGCCAGCAGCCGACAGTACAATGAGCAGTTCTTC
CDR3aa: CASSRQYNEQFF

d_gene: TRBD1
abundance: NA
j_gene: TRBJ2-3
v_gene: TRBV28
CDR3nt: TGTGCCAGCAGGATGGGACAGGGGCGTTTAGATACGCAGTATTTT
CDR3aa: CASRMGQGRLDTQYF

d_gene: NA
abundance: NA
j_gene: TRBJ2-1
v_gene: TRBV7-3
CDR3nt: TGTGCCAGCAGCTACTCCGTTGACACATTTTTAAGTGAGCAGTTCTTC
CDR3aa: CASSYSVDTFLSEQFF

d_gene: NA
abundance: NA
j_gene: TRBJ1-1
v_gene: TRBV19
CDR3nt: TGTGCCAGTGATTTTGGGGGCCCTGGGAGCACTGAAGCTTTCTTT
CDR3aa: CASDFGGPGSTEAFF

d_gene: NA
abundance: NA
j_gene: TRBJ1-5
v_gene: TRBV6-1
CDR3nt: TGTGCCAGCAGTGAAGTCCTCACACAGCCCCAGCATTTT
CDR3aa: CASSEVLTQPQHF

d_gene: NA
abundance: NA
j_gene: TRBJ1-3
v_gene: TRBV7-2
CDR3nt: TGTGCCAGCAGCTTAGGTCGTCTATCCATCGGAAACACCATATATTTT
CDR3aa: CASSLGRLSIGNTIYF

d_gene: NA
abundance: NA
j_gene: TRBJ1-1
v_gene: TRBV4-1
CDR3nt: TGCGCCAGCAGCCAAGGGGAGTTGACGACTGAAGCTTTCTTT
CDR3aa: CASSQGELTTEAFF

d_gene: NA
abundance: NA
j_gene: TRBJ1-1
v_gene: TRBV10-3
CDR3nt: TGTGCCATCAGTGAGTCGAACCTCCGGGATGACTGGCGGGGAGCTTTCTTT
CDR3aa: CAISESNLRDDWRGAFF

d_gene: NA
abundance: NA
j_gene: TRBJ1-5
v_gene: TRBV5-8
CDR3nt: TGTGCCAGCAGTCGACAGCTTAATCAGCCCCAGCATTTT
CDR3aa: CASSRQLNQPQHF

d_gene: NA
abundance: NA
j_gene: TRBJ2-7
v_gene: TRBV19
CDR3nt: TGTGCCAGTAGTATAGATCTACCCAGGGGCCCCTACGAGCAGTACTTC
CDR3aa: CASSIDLPRGPYEQYF

d_gene: TRBD2
abundance: NA
j_gene: TRBJ2-1
v_gene: TRBV27
CDR3nt: TGTGCCAGCAGTTTATTGACGACTAGCGGGAGTTACAATGAGCAGTTCTTC
CDR3aa: CASSLLTTSGSYNEQFF

d_gene: NA
abundance: NA
j_gene: TRBJ1-6
v_gene: TRBV27
CDR3nt: TGTGCCAGCAGTTGGCGGGGCCACTATAATTCACCCCTCCACTTT
CDR3aa: CASSWRGHYNSPLHF

d_gene: NA
abundance: NA
j_gene: TRBJ2-2
v_gene: TRBV6-1
CDR3nt: TGTGCCAGCAGTGCCTTGGGGGAGCTGTTTTTT
CDR3aa: CASSALGELFF

d_gene: NA
abundance: NA
j_gene: TRBJ2-1
v_gene: TRBV6-5
CDR3nt: TGTGCCAGCAGTTACTCAAGGGAACAGGGTCATGAGCAGTTCTTC
CDR3aa: CASSYSREQGHEQFF

d_gene: NA
abundance: few
j_gene: TRBJ2-1
v_gene: TRBV28
CDR3nt: TGTGCCAGCAGTTACAGGGTTAGCTCCTACAATGAGCAGTTCTTC
CDR3aa: CASSYRVSSYNEQFF

d_gene: TRBD2
abundance: NA
j_gene: TRBJ2-1
v_gene: TRBV10-3
CDR3nt: TGTGCCACCTTAGCCTCAGCGGGGGGTAAAAGCTCCTACAATGAGCAGTTCTTC
CDR3aa: CATLASAGGKSSYNEQFF

d_gene: NA
abundance: NA
j_gene: TRBJ1-6
v_gene: TRBV5-6
CDR3nt: TGTGCCAGCAGCTTGCCCAAAACACCAGGGGCCATTTCACCCCTCCACTTT
CDR3aa: CASSLPKTPGAISPLHF

d_gene: NA
abundance: NA
j_gene: TRBJ1-2
v_gene: TRBV10-2
CDR3nt: TGCGCCATATTTGGGGGGGGGCACAACTATGGCTACACCTTC
CDR3aa: CAIFGGGHNYGYTF

d_gene: NA
abundance: NA
j_gene: TRBJ2-7
v_gene: TRBV6-1
CDR3nt: TGTGCCAGCTTGTTGAGGTTCGGACAGATCTACGAGCAGTACTTC
CDR3aa: CASLLRFGQIYEQYF

d_gene: NA
abundance: NA
j_gene: TRBJ1-5
v_gene: TRBV27
CDR3nt: TGTGCCAGCAGCTCTGAGATTCAGCCCCAGCATTTT
CDR3aa: CASSSEIQPQHF

d_gene: TRBD2
abundance: NA
j_gene: TRBJ2-7
v_gene: TRBV9
CDR3nt: TGTGCCAGCAGCGTAGATCCGGGGGCACAAGCGGGGGTACGCAACGAGCAGTACTTC
CDR3aa: CASSVDPGAQAGVRNEQYF

d_gene: TRBD1
abundance: NA
j_gene: TRBJ2-2
v_gene: TRBV19
CDR3nt: TGTGCCAGTAGTCCTAGGGGGACAGGTAACACCGGGGAGCTGTTTTTT
CDR3aa: CASSPRGTGNTGELFF

d_gene: NA
abundance: NA
j_gene: TRBJ1-6
v_gene: TRBV30
CDR3nt: TGTGCCTGGAGGACAGGCGTGGGGGTTTCACCCCTCCACTTT
CDR3aa: CAWRTGVGVSPLHF

d_gene: TRBD1
abundance: NA
j_gene: TRBJ2-2
v_gene: TRBV19
CDR3nt: TGTGCCAGTAGTGCGGACAGGGGGGCCGGGGAGCTGTTTTTT
CDR3aa: CASSADRGAGELFF

d_gene: NA
abundance: NA
j_gene: TRBJ2-1
v_gene: TRBV12-5
CDR3nt: TGTGCTAGTGGTTTAGCTACCTCCAATGAGCAGTTCTTC
CDR3aa: CASGLATSNEQFF

d_gene: NA
abundance: NA
j_gene: TRBJ2-1
v_gene: TRBV19
CDR3nt: TGTGCCAGTAGTTACGCGACAAATGAGCAGTTCTTC
CDR3aa: CASSYATNEQFF

d_gene: NA
abundance: NA
j_gene: TRBJ2-7
v_gene: TRBV14
CDR3nt: TGTGCCAGCAGCCAAGCTTGGCCCTCCTACGAGCAGTACTTC
CDR3aa: CASSQAWPSYEQYF

d_gene: NA
abundance: once
j_gene: TRBJ1-1
v_gene: TRBV5-4
CDR3nt: TGTGCCAGCAGCGGACCGGGGGGGGGCGATACTGAAGCTTTCTTT
CDR3aa: CASSGPGGGDTEAFF

d_gene: NA
abundance: NA
j_gene: TRBJ2-7
v_gene: TRBV27
CDR3nt: TGTGCCAGCAGTTTAGTACCAGGGAACTCCTACGAGCAGTACTTC
CDR3aa: CASSLVPGNSYEQYF

d_gene: NA
abundance: NA
j_gene: TRBJ2-5
v_gene: TRBV6-1
CDR3nt: TGTGCCAGCAGTGAAGGGATGGGGAGTCTGGTGACCCAGTACTTC
CDR3aa: CASSEGMGSLVTQYF

d_gene: TRBD2
abundance: NA
j_gene: TRBJ2-1
v_gene: TRBV6-1
CDR3nt: TGTGCCAGCAGCGATAACGGGGGGGGGTATAATGAGCAGTTCTTC
CDR3aa: CASSDNGGGYNEQFF

d_gene: NA
abundance: NA
j_gene: TRBJ1-5
v_gene: TRBV28
CDR3nt: TGTGCCAGCAGCAGGGGCAATCAGCCCCAGCATTTT
CDR3aa: CASSRGNQPQHF

d_gene: TRBD2
abundance: NA
j_gene: TRBJ2-1
v_gene: TRBV5-4
CDR3nt: TGTGCCAGCAGCTTTAGACTAGCGCCCAATGAGCAGTTCTTC
CDR3aa: CASSFRLAPNEQFF

d_gene: NA
abundance: NA
j_gene: TRBJ1-5
v_gene: TRBV5-4
CDR3nt: TGTGCCAGCAGCCCTGGACATAATCAGCCCCAGCATTTT
CDR3aa: CASSPGHNQPQHF

d_gene: NA
abundance: NA
j_gene: TRBJ1-3
v_gene: TRBV6-5
CDR3nt: TGTGCCAGCAGTTCGGGACTTTTCGGCTCTGGAAACACCATATATTTT
CDR3aa: CASSSGLFGSGNTIYF

d_gene: NA
abundance: NA
j_gene: TRBJ1-1
v_gene: TRBV7-2
CDR3nt: TGTGCCAGCAGCTTAACGGTCGGGGTCATGAACACTGAAGCTTTCTTT
CDR3aa: CASSLTVGVMNTEAFF

d_gene: TRBD2
abundance: NA
j_gene: TRBJ2-5
v_gene: TRBV10-3
CDR3nt: TGTGCCATCAGTTTATCAGGGACTAGCCAAGAGACCCAGTACTTC
CDR3aa: CAISLSGTSQETQYF

d_gene: NA
abundance: NA
j_gene: TRBJ2-1
v_gene: TRBV6-4
CDR3nt: TGTGCCAGCAGTGTCGGGGTGGAATACAATGAGCAGTTCTTC
CDR3aa: CASSVGVEYNEQFF

d_gene: NA
abundance: NA
j_gene: TRBJ1-5
v_gene: TRBV7-8
CDR3nt: TGTGCCAGCAGCTCTTCACTCAATCAGCCCCAGCATTTT
CDR3aa: CASSSSLNQPQHF

d_gene: TRBD2
abundance: NA
j_gene: TRBJ2-1
v_gene: TRBV10-1
CDR3nt: TGCGCCAGCAGTGCTGGGGGAGCGGGAGGGGCCTCCTACAATGAGCAGTTCTTC
CDR3aa: CASSAGGAGGASYNEQFF

d_gene: NA
abundance: once
j_gene: TRBJ2-5
v_gene: TRBV10-3
CDR3nt: TGTGCCATCAATAATGGACAAGGCGAAGCGACCCAGTACTTC
CDR3aa: CAINNGQGEATQYF

d_gene: NA
abundance: NA
j_gene: TRBJ1-2
v_gene: TRBV5-4
CDR3nt: TGTGCCAGCAGCTTGGCCGGGGGGGCGGACTATGGCTACACCTTC
CDR3aa: CASSLAGGADYGYTF

d_gene: TRBD1
abundance: NA
j_gene: TRBJ2-7
v_gene: TRBV28
CDR3nt: TGTGCCAGCAGTCCTCGACAGGGGCGCGGAGGAGAGCAGTACTTC
CDR3aa: CASSPRQGRGGEQYF

d_gene: TRBD2
abundance: NA
j_gene: TRBJ2-1
v_gene: TRBV9
CDR3nt: TGTGCCAGCAGCGTAGGCCTAGCGGGAGGTTACAATGAGCAGTTCTTC
CDR3aa: CASSVGLAGGYNEQFF

d_gene: TRBD2
abundance: NA
j_gene: TRBJ2-7
v_gene: TRBV6-5
CDR3nt: TGTGCCAGCAGTTACTGGACGACGGGGGGCTACGAGCAGTACTTC
CDR3aa: CASSYWTTGGYEQYF

d_gene: NA
abundance: NA
j_gene: TRBJ1-3
v_gene: TRBV10-3
CDR3nt: TGTGCCATCAGTGAGGGACAGGGAAACACCATATATTTT
CDR3aa: CAISEGQGNTIYF

d_gene: TRBD1
abundance: NA
j_gene: TRBJ1-6
v_gene: TRBV10-3
CDR3nt: TGTGCCATCAGTGAACGGATAACTCGGGGACAGGGAAATTCCCCCCTCCACTTT
CDR3aa: CAISERITRGQGNSPLHF

d_gene: NA
abundance: NA
j_gene: TRBJ1-2
v_gene: TRBV25-1
CDR3nt: TGTGCCAGCAGTTCCCCCGTGAGCGCCGATGGCTACACCTTC
CDR3aa: CASSSPVSADGYTF

d_gene: NA
abundance: NA
j_gene: TRBJ1-1
v_gene: TRBV13
CDR3nt: TGTGCCAGCAGCTTAGGCCTGACTGCCATGAACACTGAAGCTTTCTTT
CDR3aa: CASSLGLTAMNTEAFF

d_gene: NA
abundance: NA
j_gene: TRBJ1-1
v_gene: TRBV6-5
CDR3nt: TGTGCCAGCAGTTACAGGGGCAGCATGAACACTGAAGCTTTCTTT
CDR3aa: CASSYRGSMNTEAFF

d_gene: TRBD1
abundance: NA
j_gene: TRBJ1-2
v_gene: TRBV10-1
CDR3nt: TGCGCCAGCAGTGAGCGTCAGGGGGGACCCTATGGCTACACCTTC
CDR3aa: CASSERQGGPYGYTF

d_gene: NA
abundance: NA
j_gene: TRBJ1-1
v_gene: TRBV4-3
CDR3nt: TGCGCCAGCAGCCAACAGGTGAACACTGAAGCTTTCTTT
CDR3aa: CASSQQVNTEAFF

d_gene: NA
abundance: few
j_gene: TRBJ1-5
v_gene: TRBV11-1
CDR3nt: TGTGCCAGCAGCTTACCGGGACTCAATCAGCCCCAGCATTTT
CDR3aa: CASSLPGLNQPQHF